These 29 T cell receptor beta chains came from one sample sequenced in a study of cytomegalovirus exposure and HLA in healthy donors. A multiplex PCR was run with 60 Vbeta primers and 13 Jbeta primers. Produced via immunoSEQ multiplex PCR; TCRdb's table is partial and in-frame only. The sample gives 120,000 or so clones, about 80% of which show up once; more than 7% is in the top ten. Input material: PBMCs. The receptors stem from a woman aged 50 to 65 in good health and CMV-seropositive.

V usage is TRBV30 and J usage is TRBJ2-4; tentative D call: TRBD1 (5 bases). The CDR3 extends over 15 amino acids. Trimming removed 0 bases from V and 0 bases from J, with 9 bases in between. From germline, CDR1 is GTSNPN and CDR2 SVGIG (reference sequence). The chain's CDR3 is CAWSVQGVAKNIQYF. CDR3 nucleotide sequence: TGTGCCTGGAGTGTCCAAGGGGTAGCCAAAAACATTCAGTACTTC.

The chain carries TRBV21-1 and TRBJ2-5; the tabulated D call, TRBD2, remains unverified against the DNA. TRBV21-1 is a pseudogene segment. This CDR3 region has 20 residues. The CDR3 DNA reads TGTGCCAGCCCCTTTCCACCTAAGACTAGCGAAGTAGAAGGATCAGAGACCCAGTACTTC. It specifies CASPFPPKTSEVEGSETQYF.

The chain combines TRBV2 with TRBJ1-2; TRBD1 might be the D (5 bases). The CDR3 length is 15 residues. V was clipped by 5 bases and J by 1 base, with 14 bases between them. The germline V gene encodes CDR1 SNHLY and CDR2 FYNNEI. As DNA, the CDR3 is TGTGCCAGCAGTAATGCCTGGCAGGGTAACTATGGCTACACCTTC. Encoded protein: CASSNAWQGNYGYTF.

The count of this clone is one. The rearrangement links TRBV2 to TRBJ2-3, with D maybe TRBD2 (6 bases). This CDR3 contains 13 residues. Germline V gene sequence: CDR1 SNHLY, CDR2 FYNNEI. Trimming shortened V by 4 bases and J by 11 bases, and 16 bases separated the two germline ends. DNA of the CDR3: TGTGCCAGCAGTGTGATGGCCCGCGGGGAGCAGTATTTT. Translation gives CASSVMARGEQYF. Drawing the rest from reference TRBV2 and TRBJ2-3, the complete variable domain is EPEVTQTPSHQVTQMGQEVILRCVPISNHLYFYWYRQILGQKVEFLVSFYNNEISEKSEIFDDQFSVERPDGSNFTLKIRSTKLEDSAMYFCASSVMARGEQYFGPGTRLTVL.

V and J are TRBV7-2 and TRBJ2-5; D perhaps matches TRBD2 (6 bases). This CDR3 comprises 14 residues. The ends were cut back, 4 bases at V and 4 bases at J, with 13 bases in the middle. Germline CDR1 reads SGHTA; CDR2 reads FQGNSA. CDR3 DNA: TGTGCCAGCAGCTCCCGGGAGTGGGGAGAGACCCAGTACTTC. This encodes CASSSREWGETQYF.

The V call is TRBV7-2, the J call TRBJ1-2; 10 bases align to TRBD1. The CDR3 contains 15 residues. With V trimmed by 5 bases and J by 8 bases, 11 bases remained unmatched. The V gene's germline CDR1 is SGHTA and CDR2 FQGNSA. CDR3 amino acids: CASSPQGQGFFGYTF. The DNA of the CDR3 is TGTGCCAGCAGCCCCCAGGGACAGGGGTTTTTCGGCTACACCTTC. The complete variable domain, with remaining parts taken from reference TRBV7-2 and TRBJ1-2, reads GAGVSQSPSNKVTEKGKDVELRCDPISGHTALYWYRQSLGQGLEFLIYFQGNSAPDKSGLPSDRFSAERTGGSVSTLTIQRTQQEDSAVYLCASSPQGQGFFGYTFGSGTRLTVV.

The chain is built from TRBV19 and TRBJ1-5; tentatively, D is TRBD1 (5 bases). In germline, CDR1 is LNHDA, CDR2 SQIVND (reference sequence). V shed 6 bases and J shed 0 bases, with 9 bases lying between them. This CDR3 comprises 14 residues. Written as DNA, the CDR3 is TGTGCCAGTAGCTCCGGGGGTAGCAATCAGCCCCAGCATTTT. Translated, it gives CASSSGGSNQPQHF. The whole variable domain, filled in from reference TRBV19 and TRBJ1-5, reads DGGITQSPKYLFRKEGQNVTLSCEQNLNHDAMYWYRQDPGQGLRLIYYSQIVNDFQKGDIAEGYSVSREKKESFPLTVTSAQKNPTAFYLCASSSGGSNQPQHFGDGTRLSIL.

The genes are TRBV6-6 and TRBJ2-1, with 7 bases lining up with TRBD2. Germline lookup yields CDR1 MNHNY and CDR2 SVGAGI (reference sequence). Trimming took 6 bases from V and 4 from J; bases not matched to a gene: 6. This CDR3 comprises 14 residues. The CDR3 nucleotides read TGTGCCAGCAGCTCCTTCGGGGGGTACAATGAGCAGTTCTTC. This codes for CASSSFGGYNEQFF.

V gene TRBV5-6 combines with J gene TRBJ1-6; D gene unclear. The CDR3 is 17 residues long. Looked up from germline, CDR1 is SGHDT and CDR2 is YYEEEE. Trimming took 3 bases from V and 0 from J, leaving 13 bases between them. The CDR3 region has the DNA TGTGCCAGCAGCTCATCCAGGCTCAGCTCCTATAATTCACCCCTCCACTTT. Its translation: CASSSSRLSSYNSPLHF.

Here the CDR3 reads CSVAESTGLYETQYF. Here the CDR3 DNA reads TGCAGCGTCGCCGAGAGCACAGGGCTGTACGAGACCCAGTACTTC. The V call is TRBV29-1, the J call TRBJ2-5, with TRBD1 as a possible D gene (6 bases). Germline V gene sequence: CDR1 SQVTM, CDR2 ANQGSEA. Trimming pared 6 bases from V and 5 bases from J, leaving 22 bases between. The CDR3 contains 15 residues.

This clone was counted only a few times. CDR3 protein: CASSFTLAGNQPQHF. The CDR3 DNA sequence: TGTGCCAGCAGCTTCACTTTGGCGGGGAATCAGCCCCAGCATTTT. V is TRBV7-2 and J is TRBJ1-5; D is uncertain. The CDR3 extends over 15 amino acids. Germline V gene data show CDR1 as SGHTA and CDR2 as FQGNSA. Trimming took off 3 bases at V and 4 bases at J, with 13 bases between the two ends.

This chain uses TRBV2 with TRBJ2-5; TRBD2 agrees at 10 bases. The germline gives CDR1 SNHLY, CDR2 FYNNEI. The CDR3 contains 15 residues. Losses at the gene ends were 5 bases for V and 10 bases for J; bases not matched to a gene: 13. CDR3 residues: CASSPRQAGGTGQYF. In nucleotides, the CDR3 is TGTGCCAGCAGTCCCCGTCAAGCGGGAGGGACAGGCCAGTACTTC. The entire variable domain, with the rest obtained from reference TRBV2 and TRBJ2-5, is as follows: EPEVTQTPSHQVTQMGQEVILRCVPISNHLYFYWYRQILGQKVEFLVSFYNNEISEKSEIFDDQFSVERPDGSNFTLKIRSTKLEDSAMYFCASSPRQAGGTGQYFGPGTRLLVL.

The chain carries TRBV27 and TRBJ2-4; TRBD1 agrees at 7 bases. Unmatched junction bases numbered 10, after V lost 6 bases and J lost 11 bases. Per germline, CDR1 MNHEY and CDR2 SMNVEV (reference sequence). The CDR3 covers 13 residues. The CDR3 loop is CASSERTGTLQYF. CDR3 coding DNA: TGTGCCAGCAGCGAAAGGACAGGTACCCTTCAGTACTTC.

J is TRBJ1-5 and V is TRBV27; 9 bases fit TRBD1. CDR1 is MNHEY and CDR2 is SMNVEV in the germline V gene (reference sequence). The CDR3 is made up of 13 amino acids. The trim removed 0 bases at V and 10 bases at J, leaving 1 base unmatched. The CDR3 loop is CASSLSTGGPQHF. The CDR3 DNA reads TGTGCCAGCAGTTTATCGACAGGGGGACCCCAGCATTTT.

The gene calls are TRBV12-5 and TRBJ1-5; no clear D gene. CDR1 is LGHNT, CDR2 FRNRAP, per germline. Trimming removed 2 bases at V and 2 bases at J, with 13 bases between. This CDR3 spans 16 amino acids. CDR3 sequence (DNA): TGTGCTAGTGGTTTGAATGAGGTGGCAGGCAATCAGCCCCAGCATTTT. It translates to CASGLNEVAGNQPQHF.

V is TRBV12-5 and J is TRBJ1-5; no definite D call. This CDR3 has 16 amino acids. CDR1 and CDR2 (germline): LGHNT, FRNRAP. Trimming took off 0 bases at V and 3 bases at J, with 12 bases between the two ends. CDR3 protein: CASGLVVTRDNQPQHF. DNA of the CDR3: TGTGCTAGTGGTTTGGTGGTGACGAGGGACAATCAGCCCCAGCATTTT.

V gene TRBV7-9 combines with J gene TRBJ2-7; 9 bases match TRBD1. Germline V gene data show CDR1 as SEHNR and CDR2 as FQNEAQ (reference sequence). V shed 1 base and J 3 bases; nucleotides not matched to a gene: 4. The CDR3 length is 15 residues. The CDR3 DNA is TGTGCCAGCAGCTTAGAGCGGACAGGGGTCTACGAGCAGTACTTC. It translates to CASSLERTGVYEQYF.

This clone showed up just a few times. The chain joins TRBV20-1 to TRBJ1-1, with 7 bases that match TRBD1. The CDR3 totals 11 residues. The germline V gene encodes CDR1 DFQATT and CDR2 SNEGSKA (reference sequence). The V segment lost 6 bases and the J segment 5 bases; nucleotides outside the gene matches: 3. As DNA, the CDR3 is TGCAGTGCCACGACAGGGACTGAAGCTTTCTTT. The encoded protein is CSATTGTEAFF.

This chain connects TRBV4-3 to TRBJ1-1; 7 bases line up with TRBD1. Germline CDR1 reads LGHNA; CDR2 reads YSLEER. After removal of 3 bases from V and 1 base from J, the junction contained 2 bases not matched to a gene. The CDR3 is 14 residues long. Here the CDR3 DNA reads TGCGCCAGCAGCCAGGGGACAGCGAACACTGAAGCTTTCTTT. As protein: CASSQGTANTEAFF.

The chain employs TRBV9 and TRBJ2-1, with 8 bases that match TRBD2. The trim removed 0 bases at V and 9 bases at J, leaving 8 bases unmatched. In germline, CDR1 is SGDLS, CDR2 YYNGEE. This CDR3 contains 15 residues. CDR3 in amino acids: CASSVDRRLAFEQFF. In DNA, the CDR3 is TGTGCCAGCAGCGTAGACCGGAGACTAGCGTTTGAGCAGTTCTTC.

The chain uses TRBV7-2 and TRBJ2-1, with D possibly being TRBD2 (6 bases). Germline CDR1 and CDR2: SGHTA and FQGNSA. Trimming shortened V by 2 bases and J by 4 bases, and 12 bases separated the two germline ends. The CDR3 has 15 amino acids. The CDR3: CASSLLAGKYNEQFF. CDR3 bases: TGTGCCAGCAGCTTACTCGCGGGGAAGTACAATGAGCAGTTCTTC. Full variable domain (remainder filled in from reference TRBV7-2 and TRBJ2-1): GAGVSQSPSNKVTEKGKDVELRCDPISGHTALYWYRQSLGQGLEFLIYFQGNSAPDKSGLPSDRFSAERTGGSVSTLTIQRTQQEDSAVYLCASSLLAGKYNEQFFGPGTRLTVL.

This clone was detected only once. Relative to the germline gene, one junction end is altered; a read error may explain this. V and J are TRBV4-2 and TRBJ2-1, with 7 nucleotides matching TRBD2. The CDR3 is 16 residues long. Germline CDR1 and CDR2: LGHNA and YNFKEQ. CDR3 DNA: TGTGCCAGCACCCAACGCCCGGGGGAGGGGCAGGTGCGGCAGTTCTTC. Protein product: CASTQRPGEGQVRQFF.

The V and J genes are TRBV2 and TRBJ2-7; weak D call: TRBD1 (5 bases). CDR1 and CDR2 from the germline V gene are SNHLY and FYNNEI. The length of the CDR3 is 10 residues. Trimming took 7 bases from V and 6 from J, leaving 7 bases between them. CDR3 DNA sequence: TGTGCCAGCACAGGGTCCGAGCAGTACTTC. Amino acid sequence: CASTGSEQYF.

The chain uses TRBV6-6 and TRBJ1-6; D possibly corresponds to TRBD1 (5 bases). The CDR3 consists of 13 residues. Trimming cost V 0 bases and J 13 bases, with 10 bases left between them. Germline V gene lookup returns CDR1 MNHNY and CDR2 SVGAGI (reference sequence). CDR3 protein: CASSYSPGDPLHF. The CDR3 bases are TGTGCCAGCAGTTACTCCCCGGGGGATCCCCTCCACTTT.

This chain joins TRBV4-3 and TRBJ2-1, with unresolved D. The CDR3 runs 14 residues. The ends were cut back, 0 bases at V and 10 bases at J, with 13 bases in the middle. Germline V gene sequence: CDR1 LGHNA, CDR2 YSLEER. CDR3 in DNA: TGCGCCAGCAGCCAAGATCTGTCTAGGTGGGAGCAGTTCTTC. Translating it yields CASSQDLSRWEQFF.

The gene calls are TRBV5-6 and TRBJ2-5; D may be TRBD1 (6 bases). The CDR3 runs 13 residues. Trimming removed 4 bases from V and 5 bases from J, with 12 bases in between. The germline V gene has CDR1 SGHDT and CDR2 YYEEEE. This CDR3 reads CASSPGGGETQYF. CDR3 DNA sequence: TGTGCCAGCAGCCCTGGGGGCGGGGAGACCCAGTACTTC.

This clone was counted ten times or more. The chain uses TRBV6-4 and TRBJ1-4; 8 bases align to TRBD1. Germline CDR1 is MRHNA and CDR2 is SNTAGT. The ends lost 6 bases at V and 6 bases at J; junction bases unmatched: 15. This CDR3 is 17 amino acids long. CDR3 residues: CASSGGQGTLLYEKLFF. Written as DNA, the CDR3 is TGTGCCAGCAGCGGAGGACAGGGTACACTCCTCTATGAAAAACTGTTTTTT.

The CDR3 coding sequence is TGTGCCACCAGCGCGGCCAATCAGCCCCAGCATTTT. It specifies CATSAANQPQHF. The chain joins TRBV15 to TRBJ1-5; D gene ambiguous. The CDR3 extends over 12 amino acids. V dropped 5 bases and J dropped 3 bases, with 5 bases sitting between them. Germline V gene lookup returns CDR1 LNHNV and CDR2 YYDKDF (reference sequence).

This clone was recorded only once. The V gene is TRBV4-1, the J gene TRBJ1-2; D remains ambiguous. The CDR3 runs 11 residues. Trimming removed 2 bases at V and 7 bases at J, with 5 bases between. Germline assignment: CDR1 MGHRA and CDR2 YSYEKL. The CDR3 loop reads CASSQNSGYTF. The CDR3 region has the DNA TGCGCCAGCAGCCAAAACAGTGGCTACACCTTC.